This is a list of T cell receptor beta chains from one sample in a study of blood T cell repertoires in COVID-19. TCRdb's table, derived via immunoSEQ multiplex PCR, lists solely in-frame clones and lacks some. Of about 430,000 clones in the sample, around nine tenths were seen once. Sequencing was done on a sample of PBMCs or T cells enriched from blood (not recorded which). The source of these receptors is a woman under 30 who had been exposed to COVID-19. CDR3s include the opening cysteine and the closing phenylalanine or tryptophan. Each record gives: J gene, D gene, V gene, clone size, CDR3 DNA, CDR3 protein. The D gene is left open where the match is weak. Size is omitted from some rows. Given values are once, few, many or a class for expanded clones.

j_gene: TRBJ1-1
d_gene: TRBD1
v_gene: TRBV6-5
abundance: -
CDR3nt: TGTGCCAGCAGTTACAGGACAGGGGAAGAGACTGAAGCTTTCTTT
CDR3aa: CASSYRTGEETEAFF

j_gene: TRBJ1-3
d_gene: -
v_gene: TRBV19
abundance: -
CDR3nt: TGTGCCAGTAGGAGTCTCTCTGGAAACACCATATATTTT
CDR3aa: CASRSLSGNTIYF

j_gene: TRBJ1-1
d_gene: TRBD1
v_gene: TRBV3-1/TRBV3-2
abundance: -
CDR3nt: TGTGCCAGCAGCCCCGGGACAGGGCACAACACTGAAGCTTTCTTT
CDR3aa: CASSPGTGHNTEAFF

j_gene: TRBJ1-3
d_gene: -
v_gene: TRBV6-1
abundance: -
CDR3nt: TGTGCCAGCAGTGAAGACAGCACCAGGGGAAACACCATATATTTT
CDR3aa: CASSEDSTRGNTIYF

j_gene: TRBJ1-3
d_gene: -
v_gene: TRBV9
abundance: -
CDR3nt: TGTGCCAGCAGCGTATCACCGGGCTCTGGAAACACCATATATTTT
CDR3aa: CASSVSPGSGNTIYF

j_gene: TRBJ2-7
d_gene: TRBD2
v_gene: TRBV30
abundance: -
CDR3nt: TGTGCCTGGAGTGTACTCTGTCTAGCGGGAGACGAGCAGTACTTC
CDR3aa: CAWSVLCLAGDEQYF

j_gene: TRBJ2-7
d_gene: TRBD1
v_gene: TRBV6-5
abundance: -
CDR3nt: TGTGCCAGCAGTTACTCGGGACAGGGTGGGCAGTACTTC
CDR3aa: CASSYSGQGGQYF

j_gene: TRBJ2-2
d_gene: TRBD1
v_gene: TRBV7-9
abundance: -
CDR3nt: TGTGCCATCAATAGACAGGGGAGCACCGGGGAGCTGTTTTTT
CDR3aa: CAINRQGSTGELFF

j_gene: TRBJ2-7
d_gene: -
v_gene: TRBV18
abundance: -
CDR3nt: TGTGCCAGCTCACCCAACCCCACTTCCTACGAGCAGTACTTC
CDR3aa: CASSPNPTSYEQYF

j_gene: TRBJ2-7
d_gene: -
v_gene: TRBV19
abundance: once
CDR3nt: TGTGCCAGTAACTCGGGCTACGAGCAGTACTTC
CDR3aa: CASNSGYEQYF

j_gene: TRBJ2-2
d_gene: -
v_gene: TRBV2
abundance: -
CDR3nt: TGTGCCAGCACCAGGGGTATTAACACCGGGGAGCTGTTTTTT
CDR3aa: CASTRGINTGELFF

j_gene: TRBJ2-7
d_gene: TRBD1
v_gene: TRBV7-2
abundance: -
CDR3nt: TGTGCCAGCAGCCCCGACAGGGGCTTCACCTACGAGCAGTACTTC
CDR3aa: CASSPDRGFTYEQYF

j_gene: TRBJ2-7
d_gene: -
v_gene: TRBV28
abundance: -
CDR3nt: TGTGCCAGCAGCCCCTGGTTGGGAGCCTACGAGCAGTACTTC
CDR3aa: CASSPWLGAYEQYF

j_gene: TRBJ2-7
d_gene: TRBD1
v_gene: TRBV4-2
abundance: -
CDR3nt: TGTGCCAGCAGCCCGGCACGGGACAGCTTCTCCTACGAGCAGTACTTC
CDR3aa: CASSPARDSFSYEQYF

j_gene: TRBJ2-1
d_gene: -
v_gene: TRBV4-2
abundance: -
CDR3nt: TGTGCCAGCAGCCAGATGGACGGAGGAATTTACGATGAGCAGTTCTTC
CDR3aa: CASSQMDGGIYDEQFF

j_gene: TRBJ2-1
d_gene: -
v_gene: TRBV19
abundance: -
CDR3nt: TGTGCCAGTAGTCTAGCACACTCCTACAATGAGCAGTTCTTC
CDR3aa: CASSLAHSYNEQFF

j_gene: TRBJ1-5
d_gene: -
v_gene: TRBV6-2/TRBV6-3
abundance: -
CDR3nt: TGTGCCAGCAGCTATAAAGCAGGGTATCAGCCCCAGCATTTT
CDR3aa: CASSYKAGYQPQHF

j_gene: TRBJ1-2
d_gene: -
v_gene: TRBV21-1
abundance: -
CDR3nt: TGTGCCAGCAGCAAACGGGACAGAGACTATGGCTACACCTTC
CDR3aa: CASSKRDRDYGYTF

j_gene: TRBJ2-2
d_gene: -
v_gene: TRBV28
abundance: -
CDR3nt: TGTGCCAGCAGTTTAGGGACACTCTACACCGGGGAGCTGTTTTTT
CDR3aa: CASSLGTLYTGELFF

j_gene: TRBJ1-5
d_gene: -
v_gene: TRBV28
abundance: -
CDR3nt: TGTGCCAGCGAGAGGGGCAATCAGCCCCAGCATTTT
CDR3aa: CASERGNQPQHF

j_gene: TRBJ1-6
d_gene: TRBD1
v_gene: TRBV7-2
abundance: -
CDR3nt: TGTGCCAGCAGCCTCGGGACAGGCTATGCACCCCTCCACTTT
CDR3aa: CASSLGTGYAPLHF

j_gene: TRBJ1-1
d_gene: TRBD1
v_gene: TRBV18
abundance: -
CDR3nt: TGTGCCAGCTCATCCCAGGGGGCCAGGACTGAAGCTTTCTTT
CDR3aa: CASSSQGARTEAFF

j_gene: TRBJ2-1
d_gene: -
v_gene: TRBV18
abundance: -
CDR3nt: TGTGCCAGCTCACCACGACGGGAAGGTGAGCAGTTCTTC
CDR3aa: CASSPRREGEQFF

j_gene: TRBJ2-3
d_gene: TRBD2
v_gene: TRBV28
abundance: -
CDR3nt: TGTGCCAGCAGTCGGACTAGCGGGAGGGCCGGTGATACGCAGTATTTT
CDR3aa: CASSRTSGRAGDTQYF

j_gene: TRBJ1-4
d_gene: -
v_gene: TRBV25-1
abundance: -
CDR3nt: TGTGCCAGCAGTGAATTTCGGGGAAATAATGAAAAACTGTTTTTT
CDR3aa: CASSEFRGNNEKLFF